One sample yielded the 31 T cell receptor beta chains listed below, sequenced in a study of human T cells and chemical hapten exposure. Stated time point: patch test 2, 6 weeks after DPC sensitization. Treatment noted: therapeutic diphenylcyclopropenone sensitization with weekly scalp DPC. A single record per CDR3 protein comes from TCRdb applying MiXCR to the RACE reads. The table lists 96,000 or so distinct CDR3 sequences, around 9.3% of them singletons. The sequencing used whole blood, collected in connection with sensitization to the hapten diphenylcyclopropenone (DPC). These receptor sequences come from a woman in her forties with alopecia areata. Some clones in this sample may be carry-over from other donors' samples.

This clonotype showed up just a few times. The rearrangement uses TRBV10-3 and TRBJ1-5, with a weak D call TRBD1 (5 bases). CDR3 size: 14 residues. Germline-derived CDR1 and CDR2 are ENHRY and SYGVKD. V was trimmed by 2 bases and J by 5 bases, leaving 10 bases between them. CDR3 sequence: CAISESQGDQPQHF. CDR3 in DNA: TGTGCCATCAGTGAGAGTCAGGGAGATCAGCCCCAGCATTTT.

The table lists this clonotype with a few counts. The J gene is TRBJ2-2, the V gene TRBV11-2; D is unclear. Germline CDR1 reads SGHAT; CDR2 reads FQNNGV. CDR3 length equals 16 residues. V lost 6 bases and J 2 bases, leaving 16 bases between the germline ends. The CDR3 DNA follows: TGTGCCAGCAGAAAACTACCCGGAGTAAACACCGGGGAGCTGTTTTTT. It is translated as CASRKLPGVNTGELFF.

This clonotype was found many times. CDR3 sequence (DNA): TGTGCCAGCAGTTACCAAGGGGATCAGCCCCAGCATTTT. Its translation is CASSYQGDQPQHF. The chain employs TRBV6-6 and TRBJ1-5, with a possible D match to TRBD1 (5 bases). CDR1 is MNHNY, CDR2 SVGAGI, per germline (reference sequence). The V and J ends lost 2 bases and 5 bases respectively, with 7 bases between them. The CDR3 has 13 residues.

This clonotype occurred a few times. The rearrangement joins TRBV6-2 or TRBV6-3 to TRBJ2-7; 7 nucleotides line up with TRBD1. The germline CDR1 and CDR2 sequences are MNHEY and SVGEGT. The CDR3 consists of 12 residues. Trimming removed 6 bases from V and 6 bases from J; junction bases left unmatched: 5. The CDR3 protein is CASSSNRGEQYF. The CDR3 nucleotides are TGTGCCAGCAGCAGCAACAGGGGCGAGCAGTACTTC.

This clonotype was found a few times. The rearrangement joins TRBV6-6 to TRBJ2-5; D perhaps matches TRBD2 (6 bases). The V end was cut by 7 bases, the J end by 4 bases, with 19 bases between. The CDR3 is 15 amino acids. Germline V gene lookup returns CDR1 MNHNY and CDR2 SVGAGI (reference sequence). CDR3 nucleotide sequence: TGTGCCAGCACCCGCCGGCCGGGAGCCGGAGAGACCCAGTACTTC. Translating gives CASTRRPGAGETQYF.

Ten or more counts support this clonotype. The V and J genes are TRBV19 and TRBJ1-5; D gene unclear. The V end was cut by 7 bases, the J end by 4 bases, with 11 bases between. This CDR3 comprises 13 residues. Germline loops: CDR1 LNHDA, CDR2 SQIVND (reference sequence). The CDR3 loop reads CASNLGLNQPQHF. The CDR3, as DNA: TGTGCCAGTAATTTAGGGCTGAATCAGCCCCAGCATTTT. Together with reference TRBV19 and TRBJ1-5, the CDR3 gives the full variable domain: DGGITQSPKYLFRKEGQNVTLSCEQNLNHDAMYWYRQDPGQGLRLIYYSQIVNDFQKGDIAEGYSVSREKKESFPLTVTSAQKNPTAFYLCASNLGLNQPQHFGDGTRLSIL.

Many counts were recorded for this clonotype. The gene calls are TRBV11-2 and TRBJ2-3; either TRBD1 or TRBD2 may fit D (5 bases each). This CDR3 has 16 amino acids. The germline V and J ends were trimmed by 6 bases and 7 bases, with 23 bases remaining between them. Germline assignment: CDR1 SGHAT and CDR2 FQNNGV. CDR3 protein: CASRAQRGAMKNTQYF. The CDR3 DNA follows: TGTGCCAGCAGAGCCCAGAGGGGAGCGATGAAAAATACGCAGTATTTT.

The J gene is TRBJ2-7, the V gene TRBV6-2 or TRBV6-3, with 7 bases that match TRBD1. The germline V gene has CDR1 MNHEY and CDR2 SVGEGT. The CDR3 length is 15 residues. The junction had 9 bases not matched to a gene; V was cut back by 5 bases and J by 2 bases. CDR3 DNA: TGTGCCAGCAGTCCCCCGGGACAGCCCCCCTACGAGCAGTACTTC. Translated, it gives CASSPPGQPPYEQYF.

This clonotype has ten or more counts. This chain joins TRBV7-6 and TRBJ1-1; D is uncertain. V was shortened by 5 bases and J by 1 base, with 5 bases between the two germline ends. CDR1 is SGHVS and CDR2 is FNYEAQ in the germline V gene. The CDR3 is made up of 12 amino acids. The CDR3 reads CASSEANTEAFF. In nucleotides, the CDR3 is TGTGCCAGCAGCGAGGCGAACACTGAAGCTTTCTTT.

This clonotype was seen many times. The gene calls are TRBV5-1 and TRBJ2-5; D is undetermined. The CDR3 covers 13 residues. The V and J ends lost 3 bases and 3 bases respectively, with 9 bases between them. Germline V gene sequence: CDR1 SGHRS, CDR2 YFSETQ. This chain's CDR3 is CASSSPEKETQYF. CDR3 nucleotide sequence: TGCGCCAGCAGCTCGCCAGAGAAAGAGACCCAGTACTTC.

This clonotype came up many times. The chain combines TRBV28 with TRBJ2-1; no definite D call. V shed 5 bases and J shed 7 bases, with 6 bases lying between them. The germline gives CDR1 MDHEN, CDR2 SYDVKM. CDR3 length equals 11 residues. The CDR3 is CASSRYNEQFF. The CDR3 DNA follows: TGTGCCAGCAGTAGATATAATGAGCAGTTCTTC.

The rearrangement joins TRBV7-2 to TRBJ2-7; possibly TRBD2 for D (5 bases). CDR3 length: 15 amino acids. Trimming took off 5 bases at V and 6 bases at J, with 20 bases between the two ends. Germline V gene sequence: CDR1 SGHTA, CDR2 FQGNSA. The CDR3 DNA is TGTGCCAGCAGCCAAGTCAGCGGTACGCCTGGCGAGCAGTACTTC. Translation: CASSQVSGTPGEQYF.

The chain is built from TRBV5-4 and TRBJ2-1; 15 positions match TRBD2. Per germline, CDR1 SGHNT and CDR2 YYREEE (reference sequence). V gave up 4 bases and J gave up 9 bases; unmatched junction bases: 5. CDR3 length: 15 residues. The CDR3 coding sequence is TGTGCCAGCAGCCGGGGACTAGCGGGAGGTCTTGAGCAGTTCTTC. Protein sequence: CASSRGLAGGLEQFF.

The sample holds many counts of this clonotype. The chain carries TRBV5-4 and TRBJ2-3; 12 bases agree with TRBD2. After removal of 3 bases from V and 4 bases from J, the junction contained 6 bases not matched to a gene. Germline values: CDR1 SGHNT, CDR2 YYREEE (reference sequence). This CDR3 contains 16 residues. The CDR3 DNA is TGTGCCAGCAGCTCTGGGGGACTAGCGGGCTCAGATACGCAGTATTTT. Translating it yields CASSSGGLAGSDTQYF.

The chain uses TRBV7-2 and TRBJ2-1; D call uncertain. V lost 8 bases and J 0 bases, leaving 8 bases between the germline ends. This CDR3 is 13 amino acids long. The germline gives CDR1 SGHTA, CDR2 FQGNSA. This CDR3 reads CASAVSSYNEQFF. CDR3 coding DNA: TGTGCCAGCGCGGTGAGCTCCTACAATGAGCAGTTCTTC.

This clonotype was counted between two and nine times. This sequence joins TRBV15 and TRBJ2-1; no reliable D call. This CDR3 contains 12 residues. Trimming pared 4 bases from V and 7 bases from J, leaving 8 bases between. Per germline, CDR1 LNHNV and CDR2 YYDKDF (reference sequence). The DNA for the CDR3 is TGTGCCACCAGCACCGGTTGGAATGAGCAGTTCTTC. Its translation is CATSTGWNEQFF.

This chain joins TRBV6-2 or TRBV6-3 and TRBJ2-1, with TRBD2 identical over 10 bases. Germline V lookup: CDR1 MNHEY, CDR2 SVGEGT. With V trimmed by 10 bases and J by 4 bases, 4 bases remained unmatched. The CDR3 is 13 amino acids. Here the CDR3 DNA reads TGTGCCACCTGGACTAGCGGATACAATGAGCAGTTCTTC. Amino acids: CATWTSGYNEQFF.

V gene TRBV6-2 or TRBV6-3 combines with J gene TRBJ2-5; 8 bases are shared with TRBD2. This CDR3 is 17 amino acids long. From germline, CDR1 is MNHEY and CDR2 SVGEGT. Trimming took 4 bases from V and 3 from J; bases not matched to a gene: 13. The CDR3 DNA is TGTGCCAGCAGTTTCACGATTGGGACTAGTTGGGAAGAGACCCAGTACTTC. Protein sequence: CASSFTIGTSWEETQYF.

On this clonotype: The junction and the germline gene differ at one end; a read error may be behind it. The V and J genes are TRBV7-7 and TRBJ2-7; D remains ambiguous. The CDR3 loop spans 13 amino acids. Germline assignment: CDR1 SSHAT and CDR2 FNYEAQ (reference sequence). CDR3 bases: TGTGCTAGCAGCTTAGAGTCTATTGGCGAGCAGTACTTC. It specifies CASSLESIGEQYF. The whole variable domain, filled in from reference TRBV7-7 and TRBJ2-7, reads GAGVSQSPRYKVTKRGQDVTLRCDPISSHATLYWYQQALGQGPEFLTYFNYEAQPDKSGLPSDRFSAERPEGSISTLTIQRTEQRDSAMYRCASSLESIGEQYFGPGTRLTVT.

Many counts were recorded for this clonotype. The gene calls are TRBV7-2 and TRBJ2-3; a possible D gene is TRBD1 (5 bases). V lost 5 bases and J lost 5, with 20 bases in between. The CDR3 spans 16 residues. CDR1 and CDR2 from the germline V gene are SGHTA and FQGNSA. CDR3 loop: CASSLRTSGAQDTQYF. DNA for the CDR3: TGTGCCAGCAGCCTTAGGACAAGTGGTGCCCAAGATACGCAGTATTTT.

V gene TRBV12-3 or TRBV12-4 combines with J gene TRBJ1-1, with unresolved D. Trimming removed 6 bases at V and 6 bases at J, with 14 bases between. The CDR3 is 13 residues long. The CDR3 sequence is CASSLAVNAEAFF. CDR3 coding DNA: TGTGCCAGCAGCCTGGCCGTTAACGCTGAAGCTTTCTTT.

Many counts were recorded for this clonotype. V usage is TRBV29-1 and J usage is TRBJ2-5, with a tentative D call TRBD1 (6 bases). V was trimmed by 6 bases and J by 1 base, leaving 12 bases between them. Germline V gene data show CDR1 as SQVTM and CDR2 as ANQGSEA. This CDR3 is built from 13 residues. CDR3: CSVVGQLQETQYF. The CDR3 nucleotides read TGCAGCGTGGTAGGACAGCTCCAAGAGACCCAGTACTTC.

The CDR3 DNA reads as TGTGCCAGCAGCTTATCGGCGACAGGGGGTAACTCACCCCTCCACTTT. Protein sequence: CASSLSATGGNSPLHF. The rearrangement uses TRBV7-8 and TRBJ1-6; 9 bases are shared with TRBD1. CDR3 size: 16 residues. The germline gives CDR1 SGHVS, CDR2 FQNEAQ. V was clipped by 2 bases and J by 10 bases; unmatched bases: 9. The variable domain in full, with the rest retrieved from reference TRBV7-8 and TRBJ1-6, is GAGVSQSPRYKVAKRGQDVALRCDPISGHVSLFWYQQALGQGPEFLTYFQNEAQLDKSGLPSDRFFAERPEGSVSTLKIQRTQQEDSAVYLCASSLSATGGNSPLHFGNGTRLTVT.

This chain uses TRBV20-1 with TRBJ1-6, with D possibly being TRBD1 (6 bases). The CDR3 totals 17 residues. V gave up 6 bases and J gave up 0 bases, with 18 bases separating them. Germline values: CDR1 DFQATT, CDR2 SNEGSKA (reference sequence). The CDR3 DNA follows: TGCAGTGCGAGCCTAGGAGGACAGAGCTCCTATAATTCACCCCTCCACTTT. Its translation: CSASLGGQSSYNSPLHF.

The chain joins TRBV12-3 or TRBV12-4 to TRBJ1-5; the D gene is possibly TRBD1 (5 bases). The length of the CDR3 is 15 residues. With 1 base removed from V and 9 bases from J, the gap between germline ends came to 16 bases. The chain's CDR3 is CASSLVGLPKWPQHF. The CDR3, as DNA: TGTGCCAGCAGTTTAGTGGGACTCCCCAAATGGCCCCAGCATTTT.

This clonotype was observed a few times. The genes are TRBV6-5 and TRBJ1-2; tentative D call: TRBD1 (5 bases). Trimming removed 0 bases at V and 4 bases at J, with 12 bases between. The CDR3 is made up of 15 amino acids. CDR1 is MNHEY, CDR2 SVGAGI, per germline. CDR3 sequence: CASSYSPGVGYGYTF. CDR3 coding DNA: TGTGCCAGCAGTTACTCACCGGGGGTTGGCTATGGCTACACCTTC.

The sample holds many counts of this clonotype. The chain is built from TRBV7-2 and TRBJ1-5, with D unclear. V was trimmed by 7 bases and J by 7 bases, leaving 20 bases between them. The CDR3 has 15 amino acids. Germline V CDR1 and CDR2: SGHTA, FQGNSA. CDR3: CASTLAPVSGQPQHF. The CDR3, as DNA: TGTGCCAGCACCCTAGCTCCGGTATCCGGCCAGCCCCAGCATTTT.

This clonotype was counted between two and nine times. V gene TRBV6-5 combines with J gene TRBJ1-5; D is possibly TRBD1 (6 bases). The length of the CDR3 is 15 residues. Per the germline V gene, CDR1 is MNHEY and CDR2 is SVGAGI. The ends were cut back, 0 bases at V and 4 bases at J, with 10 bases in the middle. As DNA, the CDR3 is TGTGCCAGCAGTTACTCAATTCAGGGGAATCAGCCCCAGCATTTT. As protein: CASSYSIQGNQPQHF.

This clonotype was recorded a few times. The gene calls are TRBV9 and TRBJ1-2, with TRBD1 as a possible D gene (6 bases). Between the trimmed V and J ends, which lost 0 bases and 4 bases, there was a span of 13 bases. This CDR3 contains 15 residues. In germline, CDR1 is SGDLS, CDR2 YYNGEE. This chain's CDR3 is CASSVVGARGYGYTF. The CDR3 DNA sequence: TGTGCCAGCAGCGTAGTGGGTGCCAGGGGCTATGGCTACACCTTC.

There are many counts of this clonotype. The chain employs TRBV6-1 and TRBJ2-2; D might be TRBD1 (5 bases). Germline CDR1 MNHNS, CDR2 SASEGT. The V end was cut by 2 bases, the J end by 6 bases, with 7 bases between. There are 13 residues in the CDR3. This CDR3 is CASSEQQAGELFF. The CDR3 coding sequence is TGTGCCAGCAGTGAACAACAGGCCGGGGAGCTGTTTTTT.

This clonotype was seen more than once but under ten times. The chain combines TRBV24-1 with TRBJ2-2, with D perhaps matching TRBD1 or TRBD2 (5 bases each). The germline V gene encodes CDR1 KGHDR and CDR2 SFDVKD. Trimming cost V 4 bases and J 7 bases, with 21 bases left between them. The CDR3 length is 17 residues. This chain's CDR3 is CATSDRAPGTQGGELFF. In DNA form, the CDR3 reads TGTGCCACCAGTGACCGCGCTCCCGGGACCCAAGGCGGGGAGCTGTTTTTT.